This T cell receptor (beta chain) was sequenced in a study of tumor-infiltrating lymphocytes in primary liver carcinoma (dated by TCRdb to about 2017). Turning to the overall study: Of the five patients, three men and two women aged 30 to 69 years, four had hepatocellular carcinoma and one had combined HCC and intrahepatic cholangiocarcinoma. The five patients had tumors of stage T1-T3 N0M0, with maximum diameters ranging from roughly 4.2 to 11 cm. Each sample produced roughly 3.65 to 7.13 million productive TCRbeta reads, and read depth showed no significant difference between tissue types. The study combined TCRbeta repertoire sequencing, expression microarrays and whole-exome sequencing across five regions of each liver tumor, with adjacent normal tissue and blood. A total of about 35 specimens from 5 patients, comprising approximately 25 tumor regions, 5 adjacent noncancerous liver tissues and 5 peripheral blood samples, were covered by TCRbeta repertoire sequencing. The approximately 24 tumor region samples were profiled with Agilent mRNA microarrays so that TCRbeta repertoire diversity could be related to the local molecular phenotype. Repertoires from technical replicates were highly reproducible, with mean shared-clone rates roughly 0.87 and correlation coefficients above 0.95. What the authors observed across the whole study: Pairs of tumor regions showed greater repertoire overlap (mean about 36%) than tumor-adjacent pairs (roughly 17%) or tumor-blood pairs (around 15%), which is consistent with antigen-driven expansion. Only a few patients were included in the study, and the authors note that the findings should be validated in a larger study. Because sequencing covered only the TCR beta chain and unpaired alpha chains were not captured, true repertoire diversity is likely underestimated. Only about 8-25% of top clones were present in all five regions of a tumor, suggesting spatial heterogeneity of tumor-infiltrating T cells. A significantly larger repertoire fraction was made up by the top 250 clones in tumors than in blood (p = 0.039). Since the samples were bulk and unsorted, there was no way to compare CD4+ and CD8+ T cell repertoires.

Note on this clonotype: Its cognate antigen has yet to be identified. At one end, the junction sequence differs from germline, possibly due to a read error.

Total RNA and DNA were co-extracted without cell sorting from about 19-30 mg of bulk tissue using the AllPrep DNA/RNA mini kit. Between November 2015 and March 2016, a handful of patients in China with histopathologically diagnosed primary liver carcinoma had surgical resection. At the time of sampling, the patients were treatment-naive and had chronic HBV infection. Five spatially separated regions were sampled per tumor: superior, inferior, left-lateral and right-lateral poles, plus the tumor centre. More than 75% viable tumor cells were found by histology in every tumor sample. Each fresh piece of tumor and adjacent tissue was cut in two, with one half stored in RNAlater at -80 degrees C and the other half sent for histology. TCRbeta-specific cDNA was reverse-transcribed from about 520 ng total RNA using a constant-region primer and ProtoScript II reverse transcriptase. Construction of the TCRbeta libraries relied on three nested rounds of multiplex PCR, following a slightly modified ARM-PCR procedure. The first two PCR rounds used multiplex TRBV1-TRBV30 forward primers with a Cbeta reverse primer, each for 10 cycles. Sample barcodes and Illumina adapters were added in a final 25-cycle PCR with Deep VentR polymerase. Before sequencing, amplicons of 200-500 bp were gel-purified using a QIAquick gel extraction kit. TCRbeta amplicons were sequenced on an Illumina HiSeq 2500 with 250-bp paired-end reads. On the study's bioinformatics: Trimmomatic v0.33 was used to quality-trim the reads, and FLASH v1.2.11 was used to merge paired reads so that full CDR3 sequences could be recovered. V, D and J germline segments were assigned to the rearranged TCRbeta sequences using MiGEC v1.2.1b. Clonotype statistics and Shannon-Wiener diversity indices were computed with VDJtools v1.0.0. To reduce sampling bias, subsequent analyses other than the diversity analysis used only the 250 most abundant clonotypes in each sample. Using fastp trimming at Q25 and MiXCR clonotype assembly, TCRdb reanalyzed the public sequencing data and kept in-frame beta chains. Records with the same CDR3 protein are collapsed into one entry carrying the most frequent genes and DNA. It is TCRdb's table, rather than the study itself, that gives the V and J calls and clone size. This sample holds approximately 120,000 distinct CDR3 sequences; 60% to 75% were observed only once. Together, the top ten hold less than 10% of the sample.

Based on the germline V gene, the CDR1 and CDR2 sequences are ENHRY and SYGVKD. Reading from cysteine to phenylalanine, the CDR3 counts 16 amino acids. Just the 48-base CDR3 DNA is kept, in frame starting at base 1. Rearrangement joined TRBV10-3 to TRBJ2-7; 13 bases in the middle match TRBD2. Sequenced material: liver tumor tissue from sampling region 3. The intended sense of this specimen's cell subset or site label: tumor region T3, left-lateral pole. The TCR originated in a woman aged 55-70 years with primary liver carcinoma and hepatitis B virus infection. The nucleotide sequence is TGTACCATCAGTACCAAACCGGGACTAGCGGGGAACGAGCAGTACTTC. It translates as CTISTKPGLAGNEQYF.